The T cell receptor (beta chain) described here comes from a study of response to subunit inactivated influenza vaccine. Study-level points and caveats: Few additional T cells are recruited per seasonal influenza vaccination, authors suggested.

The germline gives CDR1 DFQATT, CDR2 SNEGSKA (reference sequence). The CDR3 has 11 amino acids. Trimming at V came to 8 bases and at J to 9 bases, leaving 5 bases not matched to a gene. On this clonotype itself: Its antigen is not identified.

TCRdb fed the RT-PCR reads into MiXCR, producing one record per CDR3 protein. The sample has around 750,000 distinct CDR3 sequences, 21% seen once. The sequence was obtained from a man aged 45-65 years who received an inactivated influenza vaccine. The sample here was PBMCs from blood, taken 5 to 6 days after vaccination. The J gene is TRBJ2-4, the V gene TRBV20-1; 9 positions agree with TRBD1. The CDR3 bases are TGCAGTTCGGGACAGGGCGGCATTCAGTACTTC. As protein: CSSGQGGIQYF.